This T cell receptor (beta chain) was sequenced for a study of blood T cell repertoires in COVID-19. About the study: Italy, Spain and the United States were the sources of the convalescent and acute COVID-19 samples.

Seattle patients were enrolled while actively infected and followed longitudinally. Profiling relied on immunoSEQ multiplex PCR, and the TCRdb table lists in-frame clones only, not all of them. The repertoire includes around 130,000 clones, around 90% of them detected once, and roughly 4.8% sits in the top ten. Trimming at V came to 6 bases and at J to 0 bases, leaving 12 bases not matched to a gene. The CDR3 loop spans 19 amino acids. Germline CDR1 reads SGHRS; CDR2 reads YFSETQ. Sequenced sample: peripheral blood. The sequence was obtained from a man aged 55 to 70 with COVID-19, enrolled during active disease. The chain uses TRBV5-1 and TRBJ2-1; 13 positions agree with TRBD2. CDR3 amino acids: CASTSHGTSGTSSYNEQFF. DNA of the CDR3: TGCGCCAGCACATCCCACGGGACTAGCGGGACAAGCTCCTACAATGAGCAGTTCTTC.